This T cell receptor (beta chain) came from a study of glioma-infiltrating T cells (dated by TCRdb to the mid-2010s). Concerning the study at large: Low-grade gliomas were represented by WHO grade II oligodendrogliomas or astrocytomas, and glioblastomas were represented by WHO grade IV tumors that were sampled at initial rather than recurrent diagnosis. Dexamethasone was administered to glioma patients for six or fewer days before surgery. Sequencing coverage of 4.5- to 10-fold of some 1.1 million peripheral T cells was targeted for blood libraries. Glioma tissue, non-neoplastic brain tissue and matched peripheral blood mononuclear cells were used as sources from which TCR alpha- and beta-chain repertoires were sequenced. To gauge divergence between tissue and blood T-cell populations, every tissue-infiltrating repertoire was compared against the peripheral blood repertoire from the same patient. Three low-grade glioma patients, several primary glioblastoma patients and three non-glioma patients contributing non-neoplastic brain tissue were included in the paired cohort.

From a lookup of the germline V gene, CDR1 and CDR2 are MNHEY and SVGEGT. Including cysteine and phenylalanine, the CDR3 has 17 amino acids. Of all the DNA, just the CDR3 is kept, 51 bases in frame from base 1. Immediately after resection, surgical brain or tumor specimens were cryofrozen in liquid nitrogen, with peripheral blood cells collected concurrently. The iRepertoire nested amplicon-rescue multiplex PCR (arm-PCR) platform was used to amplify TCR alpha and beta CDR3 regions from RNA. For one-step reverse transcription and amplification, 100-400 ng of tissue mRNA or PBMC total RNA was used as input. After bead purification, a secondary multiplex PCR added Illumina adapters, and libraries were gel-purified between 200 and 400 bp. The libraries contained internal 6-nucleotide barcodes that were used for demultiplexing. Sequencing of the libraries was done on an Illumina MiSeq using 2x220 or 2x250 nucleotide paired-end reads. Regarding the original processing steps: Paired reads were merged using FLASH 1.2.11 and aligned with BWA-MEM to the GRCh37 human genome, and TRA and TRB reads were then extracted. For V and J assignment, an IMGT-derived reference of cassette sequences and CDR3 motifs that included pseudogenes was used. Reads were translated in three frames, and productive CDR3s were defined by a C…FGXG motif without stop codons. A clonotype was defined as a unique combination of a V-J cassette pair and a CDR3 amino acid sequence. Reads were filtered by Hamming distance, with the threshold set by the sequence error rate of each sample in mapped regions. TCRdb ran its own pipeline on the public reads, namely fastp trimming at Q25 and MiXCR clone calling, and kept in-frame beta chains. One record per CDR3 amino acid sequence lists the most common genes and DNA. The V and J calls here are based on TCRdb, not the publication. This sample gives 300,000 to 450,000 distinct CDR3 sequences in total; 41% of them show up just once. The ten largest clones take up approximately 12% of the sample.

Note on this clonotype: Its antigen is not yet known. A read error may account for a junction end that differs from germline.

Overall study outcomes, separate from this receptor: VJ-independent divergence between tissue and blood was lower than expected in non-neoplastic patients but higher than expected in all gliomas, particularly low-grade gliomas. Patients with low tissue-blood divergence were marked by a signature set of shared blood CDR3 motifs, and that set was depleted in highly divergent patients. The group comparisons were based on small numbers of patients: three non-neoplastic, three low-grade glioma and about eight glioblastoma patients. Only a very small number of CDR3 sequences turned up in both tissue and blood, a result put down to high CDR3 diversity combined with limited sampling.

The sample was glioma tissue, nonneoplastic brain tissue, or PBMCs (not recorded which). The rearrangement joined TRBV6-2 or TRBV6-3 to TRBJ2-6; the D gene is possibly TRBD2, with 6 bases matching. This TCR came from a human donor with low-grade glioma or glioblastoma, undergoing nonglioma brain surgery, or in good health (not recorded which). The sequence in DNA is TGTGCCATCAATACGGGGGAACTTACCTCTGGGGCCAGCGTCCTGACTTTC. Its protein is CAINTGELTSGASVLTF.